One and the same sample provided the 20 T cell receptor beta chains below, sequenced in a study of T cell responses to AZD1222 COVID-19 vaccine. Profiling relied on immunoSEQ multiplex PCR, and the TCRdb table lists in-frame clones only, not all of them. In the table there are 100,000 to 140,000 clones, around nine tenths of which are singletons. The starting material was peripheral blood, obtained 28 days after the second AZD1222 dose. The receptors derive from an adult who received the AZD1222 COVID-19 vaccine.

Notes on this clone: One junction end does not reproduce the germline sequence, and a read error may be involved. V gene TRBV11-2 combines with J gene TRBJ1-2; D not certain. CDR1 SGHAT and CDR2 FQNNGV come from the germline V gene. The CDR3 is 12 amino acids. The CDR3 coding sequence is TGTGCCAGCAGCTTAGATCTGGTGACAACCTACTTC. Residues: CASSLDLVTTYF.

This clone was seen just once. The chain couples TRBV7-6 to TRBJ1-1; the D gene is possibly TRBD1 (5 bases). Germline lookup yields CDR1 SGHVS and CDR2 FNYEAQ. The CDR3 sequence is 13 residues long. Trimming removed 1 base at V and 5 bases at J, with 8 bases between. The CDR3 DNA sequence: TGTGCCAGCAGCTTAGGGGGCGAAACTGAAGCTTTCTTT. It encodes CASSLGGETEAFF.

This rearrangement joins TRBV27 to TRBJ1-5; D is ambiguous. CDR3 length: 13 amino acids. Germline values: CDR1 MNHEY, CDR2 SMNVEV (reference sequence). V lost 3 bases to trimming and J lost 3 bases, with 6 bases between them. The CDR3 loop is CASSFRANQPQHF. In DNA, the CDR3 is TGTGCCAGCAGTTTTCGGGCCAATCAGCCCCAGCATTTT.

The chain has TRBV28 and TRBJ1-2; a weak D match, TRBD1 (6 bases). The ends were cut back, 5 bases at V and 8 bases at J, with 15 bases in the middle. This CDR3 is built from 13 residues. In germline, CDR1 is MDHEN, CDR2 SYDVKM. CDR3 amino acids: CASSRAGERGYTF. CDR3 coding DNA: TGTGCCAGCAGTCGCGCAGGGGAAAGAGGCTACACCTTC.

The chain links TRBV29-1 to TRBJ2-7; D might be TRBD1 or TRBD2, each matching 5 bases. This CDR3 region has 14 residues. Germline V gene data show CDR1 as SQVTM and CDR2 as ANQGSEA. V was shortened by 6 bases and J by 0 bases, with 15 bases between the two germline ends. The CDR3 sequence is CSVFGTESSYEQYF. The CDR3, as DNA: TGCAGCGTATTTGGGACGGAGAGCTCCTACGAGCAGTACTTC.

V usage is TRBV28 and J usage is TRBJ1-6; TRBD1 is a possible D gene (5 bases). In germline, CDR1 is MDHEN, CDR2 SYDVKM. With 5 bases removed from V and 10 bases from J, the gap between germline ends came to 12 bases. This CDR3 spans 13 amino acids. This CDR3 is CASSPMRGSPLHF. In DNA, the CDR3 is TGTGCCAGCAGTCCTATGCGGGGCTCACCCCTCCACTTT.

The chain links TRBV5-1 to TRBJ2-5, with D uncertain. Germline CDR1 reads SGHRS; CDR2 reads YFSETQ. The length of the CDR3 is 16 residues. Trimming left V 1 base short and J 1 base short, with 14 bases between. The CDR3: CASSLFVVAVQETQYF. The CDR3 nucleotides read TGCGCCAGCAGCTTGTTCGTTGTGGCAGTCCAAGAGACCCAGTACTTC.

The CDR3 loop reads CASSRQGQETQYF. In DNA form, the CDR3 reads TGTGCCAGCAGCCGACAGGGACAAGAGACCCAGTACTTC. V gene TRBV16 combines with J gene TRBJ2-5; 7 nucleotides match TRBD1. The CDR3 length is 13 residues. J gave up 2 bases and V 4 bases, and 1 base lay outside the gene matches. Germline lookup yields CDR1 KGHSY and CDR2 FQNENV.

The J gene is TRBJ1-2, the V gene TRBV5-1, with 7 nucleotides matching TRBD1. The V and J ends lost 4 bases and 8 bases, in that order; junction bases with no gene match: 17. The CDR3 spans 16 residues. Germline CDR1 is SGHRS and CDR2 is YFSETQ. As DNA, the CDR3 is TGCGCCAGCAGCATCAGCAGCCCGGAAGGGGGCGGCGGCTACACCTTC. This codes for CASSISSPEGGGGYTF. Together with reference TRBV5-1 and TRBJ1-2, the CDR3 gives the full variable domain: KAGVTQTPRYLIKTRGQQVTLSCSPISGHRSVSWYQQTPGQGLQFLFEYFSETQRNKGNFPGRFSGRQFSNSRSEMNVSTLELGDSALYLCASSISSPEGGGGYTFGSGTRLTVV.

V gene TRBV19 combines with J gene TRBJ1-5, with 7 bases that match TRBD1. Germline CDR1 reads LNHDA; CDR2 reads SQIVND (reference sequence). J lost 4 bases, V lost 6 bases, and 6 bases had no gene match. This CDR3 spans 14 amino acids. This chain's CDR3 is CASRMDRRNQPQHF. The CDR3 DNA follows: TGTGCCAGTAGGATGGACAGGCGAAATCAGCCCCAGCATTTT.

The chain couples TRBV10-3 to TRBJ2-2; 10 nucleotides align to TRBD2. V trimming: 5 bases; J trimming: 2 bases; junction bases outside the gene matches: 5. The CDR3 consists of 16 residues. CDR1 and CDR2 from the germline V gene are ENHRY and SYGVKD. The CDR3 sequence: CAISKTSGNNTGELFF. Written as DNA, the CDR3 is TGTGCCATCAGTAAAACTAGCGGGAACAACACCGGGGAGCTGTTTTTT.

J is TRBJ1-6 and V is TRBV5-6, with D hard to call. The CDR3 is made up of 15 amino acids. Germline CDR1 and CDR2: SGHDT and YYEEEE. The V and J ends lost 1 base and 7 bases respectively, with 12 bases between them. The DNA for the CDR3 is TGTGCCAGCAGCTTGTCACGGCAGCACAATTCACCCCTCCACTTT. Its translation is CASSLSRQHNSPLHF.

In its sample, this clone was seen a few times. The rearrangement joins TRBV18 to TRBJ1-5; TRBD1 aligns across 7 bases. Germline V CDR1 and CDR2: KGHSH, LQKENI. Unmatched junction bases numbered 6, after V lost 3 bases and J lost 4 bases. This CDR3 is 15 amino acids long. The CDR3 nucleotides read TGTGCCAGCTCACCCCTCGGGACAGCGAATCAGCCCCAGCATTTT. It translates to CASSPLGTANQPQHF.

The chain couples TRBV5-6 to TRBJ1-2; D uncertain. This CDR3 contains 13 residues. From germline, CDR1 is SGHDT and CDR2 YYEEEE. The V end was cut by 6 bases, the J end by 4 bases, with 13 bases between. CDR3 residues: CASIREGGYGYTF. CDR3 nucleotides: TGTGCCAGCATCCGGGAAGGTGGCTATGGCTACACCTTC.

CDR3 loop: CASSQGSYNEQFF. The CDR3 coding sequence is TGTGCCAGTAGCCAGGGATCTTACAATGAGCAGTTCTTC. The rearrangement joins TRBV19 to TRBJ2-1, with TRBD1 as a possible D gene (5 bases). Germline CDR1 reads LNHDA; CDR2 reads SQIVND (reference sequence). The CDR3 loop spans 13 amino acids. Deletions cut 6 bases from V and 4 bases from J, with 10 bases between.

The chain uses TRBV5-1 and TRBJ1-3; perhaps TRBD1 as D (5 bases). This CDR3 is built from 14 residues. Per the germline V gene, CDR1 is SGHRS and CDR2 is YFSETQ. Trimming left V 3 bases short and J 1 base short, with 8 bases between. The CDR3 region is CASSSEGSGNTIYF. The CDR3 region has the DNA TGCGCCAGCAGCTCCGAGGGGTCTGGAAACACCATATATTTT.

This clone showed up just a few times. The chain links TRBV6-5 to TRBJ1-5; 8 bases map to TRBD1. Germline loops: CDR1 MNHEY, CDR2 SVGAGI. The trim removed 6 bases at V and 3 bases at J, leaving 4 bases unmatched. This CDR3 contains 14 residues. CDR3 bases: TGTGCCAGCAGGCCAGGGGGCGTCAATCAGCCCCAGCATTTT. Amino acid sequence: CASRPGGVNQPQHF.

The rearrangement joins TRBV30 to TRBJ2-5; 14 bases line up with TRBD2. The junction had 5 bases not matched to a gene; V was cut back by 7 bases and J by 1 base. Germline V CDR1 and CDR2: GTSNPN, SVGIG (reference sequence). The CDR3 covers 15 residues. CDR3 nucleotide sequence: TGTGCCTCGGGACTAGCGGGGGCCATCCAAGAGACCCAGTACTTC. Protein: CASGLAGAIQETQYF.

The chain carries TRBV5-1 and TRBJ2-2, with D hard to call. This CDR3 spans 13 amino acids. The V gene lost 0 bases and the J gene lost 6 bases, with 6 bases spanning the gap. CDR1 is SGHRS and CDR2 is YFSETQ in the germline V gene. The CDR3 protein is CASSLVGSGELFF. As DNA, the CDR3 is TGCGCCAGCAGCTTGGTGGGTTCCGGGGAGCTGTTTTTT. The full variable domain, in which reference TRBV5-1 and TRBJ2-2 provide the parts outside the CDR3, is KAGVTQTPRYLIKTRGQQVTLSCSPISGHRSVSWYQQTPGQGLQFLFEYFSETQRNKGNFPGRFSGRQFSNSRSEMNVSTLELGDSALYLCASSLVGSGELFFGEGSRLTVL.

The chain carries TRBV2 and TRBJ1-5; possibly TRBD1 for D (5 bases). CDR3 length equals 15 residues. The germline CDR1 and CDR2 sequences are SNHLY and FYNNEI. Trimming cost V 5 bases and J 0 bases, with 11 bases left between them. Written as DNA, the CDR3 is TGTGCCAGCAGTCAGGGAACGTATAGCAATCAGCCCCAGCATTTT. Amino acid sequence: CASSQGTYSNQPQHF.